This TCR beta chain was documented in a study of cytomegalovirus exposure and HLA in healthy donors. Study outcomes and limitations: Listed as cytomegalovirus-associated were 164 TCR beta chains. Three CMV-associated chains proved CMV antigen-specific in vitro.

TCRdb's copy holds only in-frame clones and misses some; the assay was immunoSEQ multiplex PCR. The sample carries a few hundred thousand clones, 86% recorded once. Concerning this clone itself: The antigen is undetermined.

Germline assignment: CDR1 SGHVS and CDR2 FNYEAQ. The CDR3 has 15 residues. Deletions cut 2 bases from V and 5 bases from J, with 15 bases between. The rearrangement joins TRBV7-6 to TRBJ2-5, with D unresolved. Sequencing was done on a sample of PBMCs. The sequence came from a woman in her late teens or twenties in good health and CMV-seronegative. CDR3 in DNA: TGTGCCAGCAGCTTATCCCGCGGCGGTGGGGAGACCCAGTACTTC. As protein: CASSLSRGGGETQYF.